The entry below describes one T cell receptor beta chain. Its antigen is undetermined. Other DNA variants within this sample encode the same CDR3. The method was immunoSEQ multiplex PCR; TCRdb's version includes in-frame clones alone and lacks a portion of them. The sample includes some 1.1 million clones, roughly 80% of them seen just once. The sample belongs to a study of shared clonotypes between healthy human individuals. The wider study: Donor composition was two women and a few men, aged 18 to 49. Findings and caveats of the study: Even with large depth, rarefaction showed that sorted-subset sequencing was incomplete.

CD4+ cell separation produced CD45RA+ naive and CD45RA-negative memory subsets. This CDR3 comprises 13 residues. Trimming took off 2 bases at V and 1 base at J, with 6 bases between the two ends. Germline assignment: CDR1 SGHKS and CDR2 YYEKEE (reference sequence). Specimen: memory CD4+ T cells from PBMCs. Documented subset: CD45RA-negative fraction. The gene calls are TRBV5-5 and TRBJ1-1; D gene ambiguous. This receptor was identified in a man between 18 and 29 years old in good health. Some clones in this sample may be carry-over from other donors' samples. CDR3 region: CASSFSGNTEAFF. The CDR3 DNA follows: TGTGCCAGCAGCTTCTCAGGGAACACTGAAGCTTTCTTT. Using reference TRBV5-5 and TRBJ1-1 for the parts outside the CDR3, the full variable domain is DAGVTQSPTHLIKTRGQQVTLRCSPISGHKSVSWYQQVLGQGPQFIFQYYEKEERGRGNFPDRFSARQFPNYSSELNVNALLLGDSALYLCASSFSGNTEAFFGQGTRLTVV.